Listed below are T cell receptor beta chains from one sample, sequenced in a study of a mutant IDH1 vaccine in newly diagnosed glioma. Generated by immunoSEQ multiplex PCR, the TCRdb table keeps only in-frame clones and is missing some. Of roughly 74,000 clones in the sample, approximately 85% were seen once. No antigen is known for these receptors. The sample was PBMCs, taken from a glioma patient whose treatment included an IDH1 peptide vaccine. Source of these receptors: a woman between 45 and 60 years old with glioma. The conserved cysteine and the conserved F or W are not part of the CDR3 here. Each record gives: V gene, J gene, clone size, CDR3 protein. Clone size is not always given. Where it is, it says once, few, many or a class for expanded clones.

v_gene: TRBV14; j_gene: TRBJ1-1; abundance: NA; CDR3aa: ASSQAMNTEAF
v_gene: TRBV30; j_gene: TRBJ2-7; abundance: NA; CDR3aa: AWSLYWTGNHYEQY
v_gene: TRBV27; j_gene: TRBJ2-7; abundance: NA; CDR3aa: ASRQGVEQY
v_gene: TRBV6-5; j_gene: TRBJ1-1; abundance: NA; CDR3aa: ASSYSRTGRTEAF
v_gene: TRBV5-6; j_gene: TRBJ2-3; abundance: NA; CDR3aa: ASSPGWGRSTDTQY
v_gene: TRBV19; j_gene: TRBJ1-2; abundance: NA; CDR3aa: ASSTLRTGYGYT
v_gene: TRBV19; j_gene: TRBJ2-1; abundance: NA; CDR3aa: ASRRTGPYNEQF
v_gene: TRBV28; j_gene: TRBJ2-3; abundance: NA; CDR3aa: ASNGLTSTDTQY
v_gene: TRBV5-1; j_gene: TRBJ1-1; abundance: NA; CDR3aa: ASSWGGLEAF
v_gene: TRBV10-3; j_gene: TRBJ1-1; abundance: once; CDR3aa: AIRQGEAEAF
v_gene: TRBV5-6; j_gene: TRBJ2-6; abundance: NA; CDR3aa: ASSLASGSGANVLT
v_gene: TRBV6-1; j_gene: TRBJ2-4; abundance: NA; CDR3aa: ASSWTGAKNIQY
v_gene: TRBV6-5; j_gene: TRBJ2-7; abundance: NA; CDR3aa: ASSLTRNEQY
v_gene: TRBV28; j_gene: TRBJ2-7; abundance: NA; CDR3aa: ASSLVDYEQY
v_gene: TRBV7-8; j_gene: TRBJ1-5; abundance: NA; CDR3aa: ASSPSGGRASNQPQH
v_gene: TRBV6-5; j_gene: TRBJ1-1; abundance: NA; CDR3aa: ASSSGQIRSTEAF
v_gene: TRBV10-3; j_gene: TRBJ2-1; abundance: NA; CDR3aa: AISEPDRGTLL
v_gene: TRBV6-5; j_gene: TRBJ2-7; abundance: NA; CDR3aa: ASSYSKDRGRYEQY
v_gene: TRBV5-1; j_gene: TRBJ1-1; abundance: few; CDR3aa: ASSWDTNTEAF
v_gene: TRBV6-1; j_gene: TRBJ2-1; abundance: NA; CDR3aa: ASSARDSVNEQF
v_gene: TRBV7-8; j_gene: TRBJ2-7; abundance: NA; CDR3aa: ASSLGVTTSYEQY
v_gene: TRBV7-9; j_gene: TRBJ1-1; abundance: NA; CDR3aa: ASSLGLSEAF
v_gene: TRBV15; j_gene: TRBJ2-7; abundance: NA; CDR3aa: ATSRGGTSSFQQY
v_gene: TRBV27; j_gene: TRBJ1-2; abundance: once; CDR3aa: ASRGGANYGYT
v_gene: TRBV20-1; j_gene: TRBJ1-1; abundance: NA; CDR3aa: SAWTGRPAF
v_gene: TRBV19; j_gene: TRBJ1-5; abundance: once; CDR3aa: ASSPFRGTGNQPQH
v_gene: TRBV5-4; j_gene: TRBJ1-3; abundance: NA; CDR3aa: ASSQDRGVVWNTIY
v_gene: TRBV5-6; j_gene: TRBJ1-3; abundance: NA; CDR3aa: ASSTLGQNGNTIY
v_gene: TRBV19; j_gene: TRBJ2-7; abundance: NA; CDR3aa: ASSIALESSYEQY
v_gene: TRBV5-1; j_gene: TRBJ2-7; abundance: NA; CDR3aa: ASSWTGGGYEQY
v_gene: TRBV19; j_gene: TRBJ2-7; abundance: NA; CDR3aa: ASSIVAEEGQY
v_gene: TRBV7-9; j_gene: TRBJ2-1; abundance: NA; CDR3aa: ASSPPYPTSGSVDEQF
v_gene: TRBV5-4; j_gene: TRBJ2-2; abundance: NA; CDR3aa: ASSQGQDTGELF
v_gene: TRBV5-4; j_gene: TRBJ2-7; abundance: NA; CDR3aa: ASSFSLAGGPYEQY
v_gene: TRBV6-1; j_gene: TRBJ1-2; abundance: NA; CDR3aa: ASSEEPVHTYGYT
v_gene: TRBV6-5; j_gene: TRBJ1-4; abundance: NA; CDR3aa: ASSPRGSVGEKLF
v_gene: TRBV6-1; j_gene: TRBJ1-1; abundance: once; CDR3aa: ASEESRNTEAF
v_gene: TRBV7-6; j_gene: TRBJ1-1; abundance: few; CDR3aa: ASSFFGNTEAF
v_gene: TRBV5-1; j_gene: TRBJ2-2; abundance: NA; CDR3aa: ASSYVPLGLAAGELF
v_gene: TRBV7-2; j_gene: TRBJ2-1; abundance: NA; CDR3aa: ASSLGGALGNEQF